The source of this T cell receptor beta chain is a study of Ad26.COV2.S vaccination and SARS-CoV-2 variants. Treatment meaning: some 20 received Ad26.COV2.S at low or high dose, single or two shots; five or six received placebo; per-sample allocation not given. Samples came from day 63 after the first vaccine or placebo injection. Assay used: immunoSEQ multiplex PCR; TCRdb lists only in-frame clones, some missing. The sample yields roughly 420,000 clones, roughly 89% seen once. V gave up 0 bases and J gave up 1 base, with 10 bases separating them. The CDR3 is made up of 15 amino acids. The germline V gene has CDR1 SGHRS and CDR2 YFSETQ.

The sequence was collected from a person between 18 and 65 years old who received the Ad26.COV2.S COVID-19 vaccine or a placebo. The sample was peripheral blood, taken in a trial of Ad26.COV2.S vaccine versus placebo. The rearrangement links TRBV5-1 to TRBJ1-1; possibly TRBD1 for D (5 bases). The chain's CDR3 is CASSLAWGTNTEAFF. In nucleotides, the CDR3 is TGCGCCAGCAGCTTGGCCTGGGGGACGAACACTGAAGCTTTCTTT. The whole variable domain, filled in from reference TRBV5-1 and TRBJ1-1, reads KAGVTQTPRYLIKTRGQQVTLSCSPISGHRSVSWYQQTPGQGLQFLFEYFSETQRNKGNFPGRFSGRQFSNSRSEMNVSTLELGDSALYLCASSLAWGTNTEAFFGQGTRLTVV.